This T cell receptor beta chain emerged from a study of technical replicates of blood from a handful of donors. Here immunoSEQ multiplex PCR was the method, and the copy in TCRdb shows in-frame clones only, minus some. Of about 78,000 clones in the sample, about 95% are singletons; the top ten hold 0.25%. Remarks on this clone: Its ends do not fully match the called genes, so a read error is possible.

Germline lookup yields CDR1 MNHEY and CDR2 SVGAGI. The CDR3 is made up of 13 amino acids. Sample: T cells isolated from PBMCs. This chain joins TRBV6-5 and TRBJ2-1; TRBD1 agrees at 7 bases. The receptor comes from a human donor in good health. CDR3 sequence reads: CLDRVDSYNEQFF. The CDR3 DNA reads TGCCTAGACAGGGTAGACTCCTACAATGAGCAGTTCTTC.